This T cell receptor (beta chain) was identified during a study of molecular identifiers for immune sequencing clone quantification. A few counts support this clonotype. Both previously described methods and listed TCR primers were employed to make bulk TCR libraries. TCRdb re-analysed the PCR reads in MiXCR, keeping a single row per CDR3 protein. The sample carries over 100,000 distinct CDR3 sequences, about a third recorded once. There are 11 residues in the CDR3. V was cut by 11 bases and J by 3 bases, with 10 bases left in between. Germline V gene data show CDR1 as SGHVT and CDR2 as SQSDAQ. Sequences were obtained from naive CD8+ T cells from blood, with Jurkat cell RNA spiked in. This sample's subset: FACS-sorted CD8+CD4-CCR7+CD45RA+ naive T cells. V and J are TRBV7-4 and TRBJ1-1, with D unresolved. This clonotype was obtained from a human donor in good health. Some libraries in this study had Jurkat cell RNA spiked in. This CDR3 reads CALLRDTEAFF. The CDR3 DNA reads TGTGCCTTGCTGAGGGACACTGAAGCTTTCTTT. Variable domain in full (rest from reference TRBV7-4 and TRBJ1-1): GAGVSQSPRYKVAKRGRDVALRCDSISGHVTLYWYRQTLGQGSEVLTYSQSDAQRDKSGRPSGRFSAERPERSVSTLKIQRTEQGDSAVYLCALLRDTEAFFGQGTRLTVV.